This TCR beta chain appears in the sequencing data of a study of shared clonotypes between healthy human individuals. To note about this clone: Its target is not known.

Whole-study findings and limits: Non-shared clonotypes displayed generation probabilities falling below those of clonotypes present in all four donors.

The CDR3 runs to 13 residues. J was trimmed by 3 bases and V by 5 bases; bases with no gene match: 4. Germline CDR1 reads MNHEY; CDR2 reads SMNVEV (reference sequence). Measured with immunoSEQ multiplex PCR; TCRdb has only the in-frame clones, and not every one. The sample includes roughly 700,000 clones, roughly 70% of them seen just once. The chain employs TRBV27 and TRBJ2-7; 7 bases agree with TRBD1. This sequence originates from a woman aged 25 to 39 in good health. Sample: memory CD4+ T cells sorted from blood. Stated subset: CD45RA-negative fraction. The CDR3 spells CASSRDRDYEQYF. DNA for the CDR3: TGTGCCAGCAGTAGAGACAGGGACTACGAGCAGTACTTC.